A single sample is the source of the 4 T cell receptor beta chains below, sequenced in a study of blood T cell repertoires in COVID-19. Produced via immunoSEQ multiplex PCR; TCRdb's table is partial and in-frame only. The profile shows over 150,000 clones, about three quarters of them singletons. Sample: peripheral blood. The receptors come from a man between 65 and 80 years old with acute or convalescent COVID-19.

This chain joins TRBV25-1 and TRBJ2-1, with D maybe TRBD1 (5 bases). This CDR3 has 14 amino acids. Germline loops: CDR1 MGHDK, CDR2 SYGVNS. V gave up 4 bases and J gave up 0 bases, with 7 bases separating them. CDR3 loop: CASSAGNSYNEQFF. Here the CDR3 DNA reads TGTGCCAGCAGTGCAGGGAACTCCTACAATGAGCAGTTCTTC.

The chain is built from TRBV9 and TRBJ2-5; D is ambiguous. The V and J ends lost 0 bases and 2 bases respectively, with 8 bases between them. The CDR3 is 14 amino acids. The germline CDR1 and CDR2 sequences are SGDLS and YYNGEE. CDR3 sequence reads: CASSVVAEQETQYF. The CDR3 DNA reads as TGTGCCAGCAGCGTAGTGGCAGAACAAGAGACCCAGTACTTC.

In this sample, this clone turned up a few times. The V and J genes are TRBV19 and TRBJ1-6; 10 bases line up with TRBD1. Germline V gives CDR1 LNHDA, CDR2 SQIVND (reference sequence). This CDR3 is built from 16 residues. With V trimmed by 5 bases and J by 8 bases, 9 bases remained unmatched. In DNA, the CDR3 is TGTGCCAGTAGTCCGAAGGGACAGGGGAGGCATTCACCCCTCCACTTT. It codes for CASSPKGQGRHSPLHF.

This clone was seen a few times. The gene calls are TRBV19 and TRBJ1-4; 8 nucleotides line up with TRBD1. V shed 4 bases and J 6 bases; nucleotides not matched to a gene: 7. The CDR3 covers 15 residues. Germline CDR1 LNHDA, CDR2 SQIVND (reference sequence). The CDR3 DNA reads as TGTGCCAGTAGTAACGGACAGGGAAGGTATGAAAAACTGTTTTTT. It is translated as CASSNGQGRYEKLFF.